Listed below are T cell receptor beta chains from one sample, sequenced in a study of blood T cell repertoires in COVID-19. The assay was immunoSEQ multiplex PCR, and TCRdb's table has in-frame clones only and misses some. The data contain 150,000 to 200,000 clones, under 90% of them singletons. The sequenced material came from peripheral blood. These TCRs come from a woman of 80 years or more with acute or convalescent COVID-19. CDR3s include the opening cysteine and the closing phenylalanine or tryptophan. D genes are given only for firm matches. Rows may omit the clone size; those that give it use once, few, many or a size class.

j_gene,abundance,d_gene,v_gene,CDR3nt,CDR3aa
TRBJ2-2,-,TRBD1,TRBV2,TGTGCCAGCAGTAAGGACAGGGGAAGGATCGGGGAGCTGTTTTTT,CASSKDRGRIGELFF
TRBJ2-7,once,TRBD1,TRBV10-3,TGTGCCATCAGGGGGGGACAGGGTTTCGACTACGAGCAGTACTTC,CAIRGGQGFDYEQYF
TRBJ1-1,-,-,TRBV10-2,TGCGCCAGCAGTGACCGGGGGAACACTGAAGCTTTCTTT,CASSDRGNTEAFF
TRBJ2-1,-,TRBD2,TRBV28,TGTGCCAGCAGTTTAGGGACTAGCGGGAGTCAGTTCTTC,CASSLGTSGSQFF
TRBJ2-3,-,-,TRBV19,TGTGCCAGTATGTCGGGACACCCCACAGATACGCAGTATTTT,CASMSGHPTDTQYF
TRBJ1-1,-,-,TRBV6-1,TGTGCCAGCAGTGAACCCGGGAGGAACACTGAAGCTTTCTTT,CASSEPGRNTEAFF
TRBJ1-5,once,-,TRBV6-5,TGTGCCAGCAGCCGGCCTGGCGGTCAGCCCCAGCATTTT,CASSRPGGQPQHF
TRBJ2-2,-,TRBD1,TRBV29-1,TGCAGCGTTGAAGGACAGGGGGTGGCGAACACCGGGGAGCTGTTTTTT,CSVEGQGVANTGELFF
TRBJ2-1,-,TRBD2,TRBV7-2,TGTGCCAGCAGTAAGGGACTAGCGGGGGGGCATGAGCAGTTCTTC,CASSKGLAGGHEQFF
TRBJ2-1,-,TRBD1,TRBV7-9,TGTGCCAGCAGCGCGACAGGGGATATCTACAATGAGCAGTTCTTC,CASSATGDIYNEQFF
TRBJ1-2,-,-,TRBV4-3,TGCGCCAGCAGCCAAGAAAGGTCCGGGATCTATGGCTACACCTTC,CASSQERSGIYGYTF
TRBJ2-2,-,TRBD2,TRBV28,TGTGCCAGCAGCTTTCTCGGGAGGACCGGGGAGCTGTTTTTT,CASSFLGRTGELFF
TRBJ2-1,-,TRBD2,TRBV11-2,TGTGCCAGCAGCTTACATGGAGCGGGAGGGGACAATGAGCAGTTCTTC,CASSLHGAGGDNEQFF
TRBJ2-1,-,TRBD2,TRBV11-3,TGTGCCAGCAGCTTAGTCCTAGCGGGAGGACGAGGTGAGCAGTTCTTC,CASSLVLAGGRGEQFF
TRBJ2-6,-,TRBD1,TRBV19,TGTGCCAGTGGAGACAGGGTAGGACTTTCTGGGGCCAACGTCCTGACTTTC,CASGDRVGLSGANVLTF
TRBJ2-7,-,TRBD1,TRBV15,TGTGCCACCAGCAGGGACAGGGGCCCCTACGAGCAGTACTTC,CATSRDRGPYEQYF
TRBJ1-6,-,-,TRBV2,TGTGCCAGCAGTGCCGAAAATGGTATGACAGATTCACCCCTCCACTTT,CASSAENGMTDSPLHF
TRBJ2-7,-,TRBD1,TRBV27,TGTGCCAGCAGTTTCGGGACAGGGGCCTACGAGCAGTACTTC,CASSFGTGAYEQYF
TRBJ2-3,-,-,TRBV6-5,TGTGCCAGCAGTTACGTTGAACCGGGTGCCACAGATACGCAGTATTTT,CASSYVEPGATDTQYF
TRBJ1-2,-,-,TRBV25-1,TGTGCCAGCAGCGACACGACAGGAGCCTATGAGGGCTACACCTTC,CASSDTTGAYEGYTF
TRBJ2-1,once,TRBD2,TRBV27,TGTGCCAGCCTGCAGCGGGGGGGCCGGCTTGAGCAGTTCTTC,CASLQRGGRLEQFF
TRBJ2-7,-,-,TRBV14,TGTGCCAGCAGCCAAGGTCACAGCTCCTACGAGCAGTACTTC,CASSQGHSSYEQYF
TRBJ1-2,-,-,TRBV6-5,TGTGCCAGCAGTTACTCGGCGACTCTCGGGGTGGGCTACACCTTC,CASSYSATLGVGYTF
TRBJ2-7,-,TRBD1,TRBV16,TGTGCCAGCAGCCCGACTCGGGGACAGGGGTCCCACGAGCAGTACTTC,CASSPTRGQGSHEQYF
TRBJ2-3,-,-,TRBV3-1/TRBV3-2,TGTGCCAGCAGCCAACTTGAGGGTACGCAGTATTTT,CASSQLEGTQYF
TRBJ2-5,-,-,TRBV6-5,TGTGCCAGCAGCTATGGGCCCCAAGAGACCCAGTACTTC,CASSYGPQETQYF
TRBJ1-2,-,TRBD1,TRBV10-3,TGTGCCATCAGTGGGGGGACAGGGGGTTCCTATGGCTACACCTTC,CAISGGTGGSYGYTF
TRBJ1-2,-,-,TRBV3-1/TRBV3-2,TGTGCCAGCAGCCAACGTCTACGAGATGGCTACACCTTC,CASSQRLRDGYTF
TRBJ1-2,-,TRBD1,TRBV4-3,TGCGCCAGCAGCCCAGGGACAGTATATGGCTACACCTTC,CASSPGTVYGYTF
TRBJ1-6,-,TRBD1,TRBV5-4,TGTGCCAGCAGCCCGGCGACAGGGGGCGGAAATTCACCCCTCCACTTT,CASSPATGGGNSPLHF
TRBJ2-1,-,-,TRBV27,TGTGCCAGCAGTTTTTATCTCCGTAGCTCCTACAATGAGCAGTTCTTC,CASSFYLRSSYNEQFF
TRBJ2-2,-,-,TRBV28,TGTGCCAGCAGTTTTGGGGGGGCTAGTTACGGAAAGCTGTTTTTT,CASSFGGASYGKLFF
TRBJ1-6,-,-,TRBV14,TGTGCCAGCAGCCCTTTTAATTCACCCCTCCACTTT,CASSPFNSPLHF
TRBJ1-5,once,TRBD1,TRBV5-6,TGTGCCAGCAGCTTGGCCCTCGACAGGGCTGTTTCGGGGAATCAGCCCCAGCATTTT,CASSLALDRAVSGNQPQHF
TRBJ2-1,once,TRBD1,TRBV15,TGTGCCACCAACCGGGACAGGGGCTCCAATGAGCAGTTCTTC,CATNRDRGSNEQFF
TRBJ2-7,-,-,TRBV20-1,TGCAGTGCCGGTATGCGTTACGAGCAGTACTTC,CSAGMRYEQYF
TRBJ2-1,-,-,TRBV19,TGTGCCAGCCGACAGCGAGACTCCTACAATGAGCAGTTCTTC,CASRQRDSYNEQFF
TRBJ1-6,once,-,TRBV27,TGTGCCAGCAGGCGCAGGGCAGAATTCAATTCACCCCTCCACTTT,CASRRRAEFNSPLHF
TRBJ2-7,-,TRBD2,TRBV5-1,TGCGCCAGCAGCTTGGCCGCCGCTAGCGGGAGACGGGCGCAGTACTTC,CASSLAAASGRRAQYF
TRBJ2-1,-,TRBD1,TRBV5-1,TGCGCCAGCAGCCGCGGACGACAGGGCGTCAATGAGCAGTTCTTC,CASSRGRQGVNEQFF
TRBJ2-5,-,-,TRBV6-5,TGTGCCAGCAGCCTAAACAGGGTTGAGACCCAGTACTTC,CASSLNRVETQYF
TRBJ1-6,-,-,TRBV27,TGTGCCAGCAGCCCAACCGTAAGACAGGATTCACCCCTCCACTTT,CASSPTVRQDSPLHF
TRBJ2-7,-,TRBD1,TRBV4-1,TGCGCCAGCAGCCAAGATCGGGACAGTTCCGACTACGAGCAGTACTTC,CASSQDRDSSDYEQYF
TRBJ1-4,-,-,TRBV5-1,TGCGCCAGCAGCTTGGTGTCAGGTGAAAAACTGTTTTTT,CASSLVSGEKLFF
TRBJ2-1,-,TRBD1,TRBV5-1,TGCGCCAGCAGCTCGATGGACAGGTTGGATGAGCAGTTCTTC,CASSSMDRLDEQFF
TRBJ2-3,-,-,TRBV28,TGTGCCAGCACCTCCCCCGCGGGAAGGTCGGATACGCAGTATTTT,CASTSPAGRSDTQYF
TRBJ1-2,-,-,TRBV7-9,TGTGCCAGCAGCGGAGGAGGATCTAACTATGGCTACACCTTC,CASSGGGSNYGYTF
TRBJ2-3,-,-,TRBV7-2,TGTGCCAGCAGCTCCCAGGGGGATACGCAGTATTTT,CASSSQGDTQYF
TRBJ1-2,-,TRBD1,TRBV6-5,TGTGCCAGCAGTCTCCGCGACAGGGGATGGGATGGCTACACCTTC,CASSLRDRGWDGYTF
TRBJ2-7,-,TRBD1,TRBV28,TGTGCCAGTGAAGACAGGGGGAGCTCCTACGAGCAGTACTTC,CASEDRGSSYEQYF
TRBJ1-1,-,-,TRBV14,TGTGCCAGCAGCCAACGAACAGGGAAGAACACTGAAGCTTTCTTT,CASSQRTGKNTEAFF
TRBJ2-7,once,-,TRBV27,TGTGCCAGCAGCCATCCCAGGGCCTCCTACGAGCAGTACTTC,CASSHPRASYEQYF
TRBJ1-2,-,-,TRBV7-9,TGTGCCAGCAGCTCCCCCGGGGGGGGGCAACGCTATGGCTACACCTTC,CASSSPGGGQRYGYTF
TRBJ2-3,-,TRBD2,TRBV2,TGTGCCAGCAGTGATTCTAGCCCCGGGGGGACAGATACGCAGTATTTT,CASSDSSPGGTDTQYF
TRBJ1-2,-,-,TRBV10-3,TGTGCCATCAGGGATCTAAAACACATCGGAGGTCCCTATGGCTACACCTTC,CAIRDLKHIGGPYGYTF
TRBJ2-5,-,-,TRBV6-5,TGTGCCAGCAGGGGCCCACAGACCCAGTACTTC,CASRGPQTQYF
TRBJ1-5,few,-,TRBV6-6,TGTGCCAGCCACAGGACGGCAAATCAGCCCCAGCATTTT,CASHRTANQPQHF
TRBJ2-2,-,-,TRBV5-5,TGTGCCAGCAGCCCCCAATTCGGCGGGGAGCTGTTTTTT,CASSPQFGGELFF